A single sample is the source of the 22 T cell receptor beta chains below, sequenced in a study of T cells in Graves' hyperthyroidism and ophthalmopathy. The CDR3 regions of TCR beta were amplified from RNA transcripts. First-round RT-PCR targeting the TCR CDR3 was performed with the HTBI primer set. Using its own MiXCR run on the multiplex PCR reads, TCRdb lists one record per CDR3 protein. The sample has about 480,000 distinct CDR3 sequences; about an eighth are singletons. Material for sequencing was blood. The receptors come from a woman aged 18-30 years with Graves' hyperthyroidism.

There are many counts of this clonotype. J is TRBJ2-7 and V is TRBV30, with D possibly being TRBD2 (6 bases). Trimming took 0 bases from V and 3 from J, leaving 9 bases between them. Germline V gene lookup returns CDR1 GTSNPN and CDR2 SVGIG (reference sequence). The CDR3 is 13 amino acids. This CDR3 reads CAWSVLAHYEQYF. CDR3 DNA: TGTGCCTGGAGTGTACTAGCTCACTACGAGCAGTACTTC.

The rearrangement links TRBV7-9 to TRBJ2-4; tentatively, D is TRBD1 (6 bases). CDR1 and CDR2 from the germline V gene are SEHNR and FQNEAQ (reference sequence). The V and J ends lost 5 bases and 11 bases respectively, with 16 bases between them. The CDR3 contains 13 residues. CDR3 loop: CASSPSTGSVQYF. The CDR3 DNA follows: TGTGCCAGCAGCCCCTCGACAGGCAGCGTTCAGTACTTC.

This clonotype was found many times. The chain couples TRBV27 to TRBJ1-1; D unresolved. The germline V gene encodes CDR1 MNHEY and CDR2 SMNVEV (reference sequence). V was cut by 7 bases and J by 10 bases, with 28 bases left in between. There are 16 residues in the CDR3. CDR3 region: CASKGTSGRMGIRAFF. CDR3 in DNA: TGTGCCAGCAAAGGCACCTCCGGGAGGATGGGTATAAGAGCTTTCTTT.

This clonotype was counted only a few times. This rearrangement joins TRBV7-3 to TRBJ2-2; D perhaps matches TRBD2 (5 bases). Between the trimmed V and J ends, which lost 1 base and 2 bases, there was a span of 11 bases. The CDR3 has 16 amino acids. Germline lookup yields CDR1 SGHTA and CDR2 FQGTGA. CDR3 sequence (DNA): TGTGCCAGCAGCTTAAACCCCGGGATTAACACCGGGGAGCTGTTTTTT. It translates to CASSLNPGINTGELFF.

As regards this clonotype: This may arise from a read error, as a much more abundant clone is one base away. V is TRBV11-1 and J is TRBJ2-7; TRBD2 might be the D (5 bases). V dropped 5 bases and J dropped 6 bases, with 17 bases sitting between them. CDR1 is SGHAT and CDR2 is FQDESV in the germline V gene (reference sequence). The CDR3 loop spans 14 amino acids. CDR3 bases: TGTGCCAGCAGCCGGTTCGACGGTCGGGGCGAGCAGTACTTC. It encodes CASSRFDGRGEQYF.

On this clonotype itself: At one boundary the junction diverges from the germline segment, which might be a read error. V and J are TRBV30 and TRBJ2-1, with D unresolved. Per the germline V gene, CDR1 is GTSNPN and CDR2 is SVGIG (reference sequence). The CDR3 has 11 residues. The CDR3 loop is CARSVVNEQFF. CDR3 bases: TGTGCCCGGAGTGTAGTCAATGAGCAGTTCTTC.

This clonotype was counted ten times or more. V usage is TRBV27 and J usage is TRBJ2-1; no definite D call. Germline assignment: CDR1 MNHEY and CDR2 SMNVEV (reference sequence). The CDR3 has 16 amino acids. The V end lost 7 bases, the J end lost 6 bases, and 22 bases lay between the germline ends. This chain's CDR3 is CASTLRAPPLVNEQFF. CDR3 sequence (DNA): TGTGCCAGCACCTTAAGGGCCCCTCCCCTCGTCAATGAGCAGTTCTTC.

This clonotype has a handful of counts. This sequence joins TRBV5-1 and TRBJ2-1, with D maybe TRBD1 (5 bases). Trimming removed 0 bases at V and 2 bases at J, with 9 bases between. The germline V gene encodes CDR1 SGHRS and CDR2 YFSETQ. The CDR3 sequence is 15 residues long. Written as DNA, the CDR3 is TGCGCCAGCAGCTTGGTAGGGGTGGCCTACAATGAGCAGTTCTTC. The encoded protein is CASSLVGVAYNEQFF.

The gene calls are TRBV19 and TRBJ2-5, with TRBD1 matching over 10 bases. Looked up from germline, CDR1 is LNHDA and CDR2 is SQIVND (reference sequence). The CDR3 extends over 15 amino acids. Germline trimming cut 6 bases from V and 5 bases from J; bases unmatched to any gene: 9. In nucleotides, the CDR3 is TGTGCCAGTAGGCACACCGGGACAGGGGACGAGACCCAGTACTTC. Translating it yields CASRHTGTGDETQYF.

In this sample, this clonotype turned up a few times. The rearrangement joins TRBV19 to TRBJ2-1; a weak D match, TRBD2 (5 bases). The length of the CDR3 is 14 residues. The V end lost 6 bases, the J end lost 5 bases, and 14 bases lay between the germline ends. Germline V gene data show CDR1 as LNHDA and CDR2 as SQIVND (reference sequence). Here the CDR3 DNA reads TGTGCCAGTAGAAGAGGAGGCAGAGACAATGAGCAGTTCTTC. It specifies CASRRGGRDNEQFF.

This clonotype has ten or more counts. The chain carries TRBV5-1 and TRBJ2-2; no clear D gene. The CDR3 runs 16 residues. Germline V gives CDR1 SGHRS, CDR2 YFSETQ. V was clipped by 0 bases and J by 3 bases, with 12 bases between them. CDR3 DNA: TGCGCCAGCAGCTTGGCCGGGCGACGGGACACCGGGGAGCTGTTTTTT. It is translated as CASSLAGRRDTGELFF.

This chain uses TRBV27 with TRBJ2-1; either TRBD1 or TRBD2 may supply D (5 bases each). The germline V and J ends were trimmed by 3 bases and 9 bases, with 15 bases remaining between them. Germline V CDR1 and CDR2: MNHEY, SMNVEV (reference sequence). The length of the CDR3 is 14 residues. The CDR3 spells CASSLAGTQFEQFF. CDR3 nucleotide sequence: TGTGCCAGCAGTTTGGCCGGGACCCAATTTGAGCAGTTCTTC.

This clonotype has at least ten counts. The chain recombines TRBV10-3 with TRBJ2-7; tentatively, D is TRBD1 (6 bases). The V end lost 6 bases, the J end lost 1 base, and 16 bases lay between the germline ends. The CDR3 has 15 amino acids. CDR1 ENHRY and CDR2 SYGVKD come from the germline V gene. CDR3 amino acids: CAIRTGGGGSYEQYF. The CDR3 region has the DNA TGTGCCATCAGGACTGGGGGCGGCGGGTCCTACGAGCAGTACTTC.

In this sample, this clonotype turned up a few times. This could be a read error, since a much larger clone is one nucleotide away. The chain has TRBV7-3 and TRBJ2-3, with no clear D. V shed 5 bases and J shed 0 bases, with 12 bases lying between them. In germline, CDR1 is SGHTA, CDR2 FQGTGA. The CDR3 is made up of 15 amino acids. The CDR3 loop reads CASSAGSTSTDTQYF. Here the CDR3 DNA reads TGTGCCAGCAGCGCCGGCAGTACTAGCACAGATACGCAGTATTTT. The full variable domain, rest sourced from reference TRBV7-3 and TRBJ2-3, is GAGVSQTPSNKVTEKGKYVELRCDPISGHTALYWYRQSLGQGPEFLIYFQGTGAADDSGLPNDRFFAVRPEGSVSTLKIQRTERGDSAVYLCASSAGSTSTDTQYFGPGTRLTVL.

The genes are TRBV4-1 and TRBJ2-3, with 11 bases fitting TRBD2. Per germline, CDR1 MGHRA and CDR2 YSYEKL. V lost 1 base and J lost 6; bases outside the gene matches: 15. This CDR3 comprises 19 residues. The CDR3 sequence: CASSQGSWRLAGRGDTQYF. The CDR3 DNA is TGCGCCAGCAGCCAAGGTTCGTGGAGACTAGCGGGAAGAGGGGATACGCAGTATTTT.

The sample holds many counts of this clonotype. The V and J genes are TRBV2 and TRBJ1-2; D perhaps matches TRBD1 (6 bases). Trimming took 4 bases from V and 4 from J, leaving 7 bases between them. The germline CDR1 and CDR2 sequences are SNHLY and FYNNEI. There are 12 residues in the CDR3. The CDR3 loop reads CASSGDTYGYTF. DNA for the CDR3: TGTGCCAGCAGTGGGGACACCTATGGCTACACCTTC.

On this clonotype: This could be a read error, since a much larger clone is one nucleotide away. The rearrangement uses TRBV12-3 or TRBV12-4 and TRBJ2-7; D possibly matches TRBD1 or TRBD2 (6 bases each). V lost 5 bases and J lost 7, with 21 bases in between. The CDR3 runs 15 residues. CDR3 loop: CASSPQGTGAFEQYF. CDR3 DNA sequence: TGTGCCAGCAGTCCTCAAGGGACGGGGGCCTTTGAGCAGTACTTC.

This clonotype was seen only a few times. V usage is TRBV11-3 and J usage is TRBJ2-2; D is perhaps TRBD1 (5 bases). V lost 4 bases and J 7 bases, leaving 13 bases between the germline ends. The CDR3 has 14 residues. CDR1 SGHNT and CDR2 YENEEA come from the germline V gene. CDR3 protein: CASSSVGPDGELFF. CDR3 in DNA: TGTGCCAGCAGCTCCGTGGGGCCGGACGGGGAGCTGTTTTTT.

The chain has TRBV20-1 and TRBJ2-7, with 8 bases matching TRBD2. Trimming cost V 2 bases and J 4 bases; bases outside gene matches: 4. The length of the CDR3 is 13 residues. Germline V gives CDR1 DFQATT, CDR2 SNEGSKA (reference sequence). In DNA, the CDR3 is TGCAGTGCTAGAACCGGGAGGGAGTACGAGCAGTACTTC. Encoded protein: CSARTGREYEQYF.

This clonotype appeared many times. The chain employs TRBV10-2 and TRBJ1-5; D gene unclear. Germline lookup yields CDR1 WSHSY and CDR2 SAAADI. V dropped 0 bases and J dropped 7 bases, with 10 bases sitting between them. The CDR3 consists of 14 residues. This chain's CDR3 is CASSESTGNQPQHF. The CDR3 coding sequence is TGCGCCAGCAGTGAGTCTACGGGGAACCAGCCCCAGCATTTT.

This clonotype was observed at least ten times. CDR3 residues: CASSEAGGTYQPQHF. CDR3 in DNA: TGTGCCAGCAGTGAAGCGGGTGGGACTTATCAGCCCCAGCATTTT. The rearrangement uses TRBV2 and TRBJ1-5; possibly TRBD1 for D (5 bases). The CDR3 has 15 amino acids. The V and J ends lost 0 bases and 5 bases respectively, with 11 bases between them. Per germline, CDR1 SNHLY and CDR2 FYNNEI.

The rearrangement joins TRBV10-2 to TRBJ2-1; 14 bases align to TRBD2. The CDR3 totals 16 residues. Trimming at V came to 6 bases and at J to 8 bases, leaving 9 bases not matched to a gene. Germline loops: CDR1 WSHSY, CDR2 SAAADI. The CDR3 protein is CASRPGTSGSGDEQFF. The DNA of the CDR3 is TGCGCCAGCAGACCCGGGACTAGCGGGAGTGGCGATGAGCAGTTCTTC.